The source of this T cell receptor beta chain is a study of blood T cell repertoires in COVID-19. As for the study in general: Spain, Italy and the United States supplied samples that represented acute and convalescent COVID-19.

V lost 6 bases, J lost 2 bases, and 8 bases lay in between. CDR3 size: 12 residues. CDR1 and CDR2 (germline): LNHDA, SQIVND (reference sequence). Each participant's cohort was designated according to participant-reported clinical history. This clone was counted once. Original processing notes: Amplification with reference gene primers provided the estimates of nucleated cell counts. Method: immunoSEQ multiplex PCR; TCRdb's copy keeps in-frame clones and lacks some. V, J and clone size derive from that table, while D and trimming were established from the DNA sequence. The data show some 200,000 clones, roughly 90% seen once.

The rearrangement uses TRBV19 and TRBJ2-7; possibly TRBD1 for D (5 bases). This TCR was recovered from a woman younger than 45 who had recovered from COVID-19. The specimen sequenced was PBMCs or T cells enriched from blood (not recorded which). CDR3 in amino acids: CASRQGPYEQYF. The CDR3 bases are TGTGCCAGTAGGCAGGGCCCCTACGAGCAGTACTTC.